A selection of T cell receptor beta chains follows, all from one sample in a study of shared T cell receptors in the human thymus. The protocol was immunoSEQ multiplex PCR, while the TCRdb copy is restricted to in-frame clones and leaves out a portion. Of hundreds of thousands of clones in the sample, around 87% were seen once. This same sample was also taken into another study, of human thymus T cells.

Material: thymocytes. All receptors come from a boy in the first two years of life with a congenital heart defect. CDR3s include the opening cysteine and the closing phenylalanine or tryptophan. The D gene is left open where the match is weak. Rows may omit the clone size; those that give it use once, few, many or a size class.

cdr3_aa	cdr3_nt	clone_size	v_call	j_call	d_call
CASSQDLPGGDRAAINSPLHF	TGCGCCAGCAGCCAAGATTTGCCAGGGGGCGACCGGGCGGCGATTAATTCACCCCTCCACTTT	-	TRBV4-1	TRBJ1-6	TRBD1
CASSQEKDRVGYNEQFF	TGTGCCAGCAGCCAAGAGAAGGACAGGGTAGGATACAATGAGCAGTTCTTC	-	TRBV4-2	TRBJ2-1	TRBD1
CASSQGTDLSNQPQHF	TGCGCCAGCAGCCAAGGGACAGACCTTAGCAATCAGCCCCAGCATTTT	-	TRBV4-3	TRBJ1-5	-
CARRYGQGGNEQFF	TGTGCCCGGAGGTATGGACAGGGAGGCAATGAGCAGTTCTTC	-	TRBV30	TRBJ2-1	TRBD1
CASSFARDSYGYTF	TGTGCCAGCAGCTTTGCCCGTGACAGCTATGGCTACACCTTC	-	TRBV5-4	TRBJ1-2	-
CASSESTLGGSYEQYF	TGCGCCAGCAGTGAGTCGACTCTAGGGGGCTCCTACGAGCAGTACTTC	-	TRBV10-2	TRBJ2-7	-
CASSQEEGANSGNTIYF	TGCGCCAGCAGCCAAGAGGAAGGGGCCAACTCTGGAAACACCATATATTTT	-	TRBV4-3	TRBJ1-3	-
CASSFRYQETQYF	TGCGCCAGCAGCTTCAGGTACCAAGAGACCCAGTACTTC	-	TRBV5-1	TRBJ2-5	-
CASSQNGQGIVDTQYF	TGTGCCAGCAGCCAAAATGGACAGGGAATAGTAGATACGCAGTATTTT	-	TRBV9	TRBJ2-3	TRBD1
CASSQIQDRLGRDNQPQHF	TGTGCCAGCAGCCAAATACAGGACAGGTTAGGAAGGGACAATCAGCCCCAGCATTTT	-	TRBV16	TRBJ1-5	TRBD1
CASSFTSGRTDTQYF	TGTGCCAGCAGCTTCACTAGCGGGAGAACAGATACGCAGTATTTT	-	TRBV7-6	TRBJ2-3	TRBD2
CASSKKLGGRDYGYTF	TGTGCCAGCAGCAAAAAGTTGGGAGGGAGGGACTATGGCTACACCTTC	-	TRBV21-1	TRBJ1-2	-
CASSFSVQGGYTEAFF	TGTGCCAGCAGTTTTTCCGTACAGGGTGGGTACACTGAAGCTTTCTTT	-	TRBV28	TRBJ1-1	-
CASSPSGRRDTQYF	TGTGCCAGCAGCCCGAGCGGGAGAAGGGATACGCAGTATTTT	-	TRBV11-2	TRBJ2-3	TRBD2
CASSGGLLRGNEQYF	TGTGCCAGCAGTGGGGGACTGCTCCGTGGGAACGAGCAGTACTTC	-	TRBV2	TRBJ2-7	-
CASSRQGQKTQYF	TGTGCCAGCAGTCGACAGGGTCAAAAGACCCAGTACTTC	-	TRBV6-1	TRBJ2-5	TRBD1
CASSYSSRAYGYTF	TGTGCCAGCAGTTACTCGAGCAGGGCCTATGGCTACACCTTC	-	TRBV6-5	TRBJ1-2	-
CSVERDRGNTDTQYF	TGCAGCGTTGAAAGGGACAGGGGTAATACAGATACGCAGTATTTT	-	TRBV29-1	TRBJ2-3	TRBD1
CASGLPGTGGQETQYF	TGTGCTAGTGGTTTGCCAGGGACAGGGGGTCAAGAGACCCAGTACTTC	-	TRBV12-5	TRBJ2-5	TRBD1
CASSIAPGLGQPQHF	TGTGCCAGTAGTATAGCCCCGGGATTGGGTCAGCCCCAGCATTTT	-	TRBV19	TRBJ1-5	-
CAWNPDRNTEAFF	TGTGCCTGGAACCCGGACAGGAACACTGAAGCTTTCTTT	-	TRBV30	TRBJ1-1	-
CASSLSRARHFLVHTEAFF	TGTGCCAGCAGTTTATCGCGAGCCCGACACTTTTTAGTTCACACTGAAGCTTTCTTT	-	TRBV27	TRBJ1-1	-
CASSPGQVNTGELFF	TGTGCCAGCAGTCCCGGACAGGTGAACACCGGGGAGCTGTTTTTT	-	TRBV6-5	TRBJ2-2	TRBD1
CASTSLGLGNQPQHF	TGTGCCAGCACCTCCCTCGGTCTGGGCAATCAGCCCCAGCATTTT	once	TRBV6-6	TRBJ1-5	-
CASLTANTEAFF	TGTGCCAGCCTCACAGCGAACACTGAAGCTTTCTTT	-	TRBV28	TRBJ1-1	-